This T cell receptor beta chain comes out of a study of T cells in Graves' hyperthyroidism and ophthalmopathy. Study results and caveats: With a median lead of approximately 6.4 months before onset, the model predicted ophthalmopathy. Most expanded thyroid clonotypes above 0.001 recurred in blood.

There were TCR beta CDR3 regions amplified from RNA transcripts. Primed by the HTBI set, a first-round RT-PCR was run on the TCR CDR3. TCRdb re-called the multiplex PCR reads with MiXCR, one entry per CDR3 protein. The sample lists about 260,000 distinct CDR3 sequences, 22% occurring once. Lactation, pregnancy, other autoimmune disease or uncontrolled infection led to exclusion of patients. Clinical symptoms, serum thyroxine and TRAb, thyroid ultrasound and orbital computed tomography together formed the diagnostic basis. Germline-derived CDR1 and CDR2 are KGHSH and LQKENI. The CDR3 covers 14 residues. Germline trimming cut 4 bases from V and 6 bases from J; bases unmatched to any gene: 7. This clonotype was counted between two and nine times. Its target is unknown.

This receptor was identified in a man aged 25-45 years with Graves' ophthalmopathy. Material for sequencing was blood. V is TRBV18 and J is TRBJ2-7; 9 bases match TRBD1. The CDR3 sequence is CASSQSGQGREQYF. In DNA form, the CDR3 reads TGTGCCAGCTCACAATCGGGACAGGGCCGCGAGCAGTACTTC.